This TCR beta chain comes out of a study of cytotoxic CD8 clonotypes in ibrutinib-treated CLL. Broader study findings: Clonality showed a rise at ibrutinib response that reversed toward baseline at progression.

With regard to this clone: Its specificity is not known. An end of the junction does not agree with germline; a read error may underlie this. Distinct nucleotide sequences in the sample also encode this CDR3.

Here immunoSEQ multiplex PCR was the method, and the copy in TCRdb shows in-frame clones only, minus some. The table lists about 50,000 clones, 45% to 60% of them singletons. Germline V gene sequence: CDR1 SEHNR, CDR2 FQNEAQ (reference sequence). This CDR3 spans 14 amino acids. The receptor comes from a human donor with chronic lymphocytic leukemia. The sequencing here drew on PBMCs, taken after 24 months of ibrutinib treatment. V and J are TRBV7-9 and TRBJ2-7, with TRBD2 as a possible D gene (6 bases). For the CDR3, the DNA is TGCGCCAGCAGCTTAGGCGGGGCCCGCTACGAGCAGTACTTC. Translated, it gives CASSLGGARYEQYF.